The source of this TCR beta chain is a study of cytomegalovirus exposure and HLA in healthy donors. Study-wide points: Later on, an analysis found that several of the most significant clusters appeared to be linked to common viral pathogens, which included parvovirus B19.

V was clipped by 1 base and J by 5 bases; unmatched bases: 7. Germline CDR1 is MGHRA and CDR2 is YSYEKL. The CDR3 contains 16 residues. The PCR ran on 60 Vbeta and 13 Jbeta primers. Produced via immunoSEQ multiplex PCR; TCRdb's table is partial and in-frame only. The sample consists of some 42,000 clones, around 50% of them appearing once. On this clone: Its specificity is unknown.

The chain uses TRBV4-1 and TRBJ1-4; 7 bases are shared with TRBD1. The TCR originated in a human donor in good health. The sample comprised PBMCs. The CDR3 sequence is CASSQGGTARNEKLFF. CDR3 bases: TGCGCCAGCAGCCAAGGTGGGACAGCGCGAAATGAAAAACTGTTTTTT.